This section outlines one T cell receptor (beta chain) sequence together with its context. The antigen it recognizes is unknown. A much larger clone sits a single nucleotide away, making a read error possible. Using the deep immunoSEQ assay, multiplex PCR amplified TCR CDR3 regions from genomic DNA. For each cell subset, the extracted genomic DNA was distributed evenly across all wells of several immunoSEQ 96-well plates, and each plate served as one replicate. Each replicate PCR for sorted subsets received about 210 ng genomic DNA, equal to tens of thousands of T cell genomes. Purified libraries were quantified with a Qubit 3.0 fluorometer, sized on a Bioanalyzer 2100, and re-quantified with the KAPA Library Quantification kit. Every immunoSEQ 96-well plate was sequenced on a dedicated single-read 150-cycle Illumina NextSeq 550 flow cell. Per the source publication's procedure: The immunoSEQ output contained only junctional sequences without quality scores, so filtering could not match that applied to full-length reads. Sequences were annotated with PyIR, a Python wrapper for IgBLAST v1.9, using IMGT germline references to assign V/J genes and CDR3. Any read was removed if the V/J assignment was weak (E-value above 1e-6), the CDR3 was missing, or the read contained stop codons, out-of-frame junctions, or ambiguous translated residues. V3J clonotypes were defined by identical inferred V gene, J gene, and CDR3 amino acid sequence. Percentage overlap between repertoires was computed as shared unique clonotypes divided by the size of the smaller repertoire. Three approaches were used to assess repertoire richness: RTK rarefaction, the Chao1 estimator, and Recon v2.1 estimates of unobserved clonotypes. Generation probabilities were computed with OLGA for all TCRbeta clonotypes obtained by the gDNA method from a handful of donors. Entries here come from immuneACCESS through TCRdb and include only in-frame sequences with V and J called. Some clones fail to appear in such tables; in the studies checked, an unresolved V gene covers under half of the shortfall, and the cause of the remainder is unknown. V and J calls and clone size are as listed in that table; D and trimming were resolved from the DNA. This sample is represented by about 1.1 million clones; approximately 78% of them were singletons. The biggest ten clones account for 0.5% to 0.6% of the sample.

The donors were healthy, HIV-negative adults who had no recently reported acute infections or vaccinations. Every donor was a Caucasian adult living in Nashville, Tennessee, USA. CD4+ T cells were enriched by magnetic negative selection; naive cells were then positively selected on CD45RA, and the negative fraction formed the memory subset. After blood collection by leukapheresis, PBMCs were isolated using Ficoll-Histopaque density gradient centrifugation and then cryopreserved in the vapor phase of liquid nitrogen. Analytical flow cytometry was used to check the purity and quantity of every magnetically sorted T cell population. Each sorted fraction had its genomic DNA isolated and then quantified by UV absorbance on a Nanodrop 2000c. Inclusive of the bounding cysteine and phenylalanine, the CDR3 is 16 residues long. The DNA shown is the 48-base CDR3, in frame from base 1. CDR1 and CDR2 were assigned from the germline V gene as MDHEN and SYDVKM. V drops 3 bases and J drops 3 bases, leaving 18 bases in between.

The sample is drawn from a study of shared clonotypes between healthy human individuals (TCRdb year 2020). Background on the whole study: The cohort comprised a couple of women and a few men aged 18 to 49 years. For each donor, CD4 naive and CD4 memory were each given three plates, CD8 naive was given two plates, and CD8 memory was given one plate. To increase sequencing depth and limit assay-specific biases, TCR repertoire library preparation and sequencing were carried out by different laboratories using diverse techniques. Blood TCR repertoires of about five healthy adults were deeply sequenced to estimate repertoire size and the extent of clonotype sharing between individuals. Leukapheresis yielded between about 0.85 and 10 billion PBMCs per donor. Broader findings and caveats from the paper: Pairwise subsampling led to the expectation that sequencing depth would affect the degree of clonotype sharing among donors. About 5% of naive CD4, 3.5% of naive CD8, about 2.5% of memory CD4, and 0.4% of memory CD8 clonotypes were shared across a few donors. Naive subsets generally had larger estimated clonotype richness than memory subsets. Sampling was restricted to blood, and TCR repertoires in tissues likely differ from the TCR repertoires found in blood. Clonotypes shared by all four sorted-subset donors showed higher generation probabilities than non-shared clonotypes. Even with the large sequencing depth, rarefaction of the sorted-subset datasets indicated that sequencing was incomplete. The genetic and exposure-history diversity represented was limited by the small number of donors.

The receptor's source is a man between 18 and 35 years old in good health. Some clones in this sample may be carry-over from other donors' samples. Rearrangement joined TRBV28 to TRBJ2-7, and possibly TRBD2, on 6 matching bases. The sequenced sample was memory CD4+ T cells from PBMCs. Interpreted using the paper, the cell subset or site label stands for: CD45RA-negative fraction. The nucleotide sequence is TGTGCCAGCAGTTTGATCGGGAGATCTAGGGTCTACGAGCAGTACTTC. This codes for CASSLIGRSRVYEQYF.